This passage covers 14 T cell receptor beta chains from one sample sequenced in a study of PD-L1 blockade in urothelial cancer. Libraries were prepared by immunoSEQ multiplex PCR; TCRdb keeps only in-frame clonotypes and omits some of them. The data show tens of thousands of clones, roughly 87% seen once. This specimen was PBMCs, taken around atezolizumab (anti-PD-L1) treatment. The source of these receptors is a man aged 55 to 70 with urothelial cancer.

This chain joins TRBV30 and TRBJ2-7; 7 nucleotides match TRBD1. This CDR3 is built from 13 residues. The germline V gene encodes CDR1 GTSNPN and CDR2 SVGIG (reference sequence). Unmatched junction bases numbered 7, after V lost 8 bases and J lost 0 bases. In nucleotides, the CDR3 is TGTGCCAGTGACAGGGATGACTCCTACGAGCAGTACTTC. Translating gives CASDRDDSYEQYF.

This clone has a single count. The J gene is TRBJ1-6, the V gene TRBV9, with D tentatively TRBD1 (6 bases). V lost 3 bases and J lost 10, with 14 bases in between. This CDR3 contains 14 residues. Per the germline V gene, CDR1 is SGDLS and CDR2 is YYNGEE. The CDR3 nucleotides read TGTGCCAGCAGCGCACAGGGAGATTTGTCACCCCTCCACTTT. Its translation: CASSAQGDLSPLHF.

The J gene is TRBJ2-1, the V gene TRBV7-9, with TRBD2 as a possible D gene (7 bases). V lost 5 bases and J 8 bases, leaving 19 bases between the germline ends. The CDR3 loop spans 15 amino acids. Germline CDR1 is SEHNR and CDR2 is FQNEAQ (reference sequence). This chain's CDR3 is CASSRGPGGRDEQFF. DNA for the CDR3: TGTGCCAGCAGCAGAGGTCCGGGGGGCCGGGATGAGCAGTTCTTC.

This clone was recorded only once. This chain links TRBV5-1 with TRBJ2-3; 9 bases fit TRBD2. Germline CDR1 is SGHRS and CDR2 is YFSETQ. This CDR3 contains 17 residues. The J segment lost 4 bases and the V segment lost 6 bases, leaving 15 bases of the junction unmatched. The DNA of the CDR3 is TGCGCCAGCACCGGGGGTTTAGCGGGGGCGGGTGCAGATACGCAGTATTTT. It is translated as CASTGGLAGAGADTQYF.

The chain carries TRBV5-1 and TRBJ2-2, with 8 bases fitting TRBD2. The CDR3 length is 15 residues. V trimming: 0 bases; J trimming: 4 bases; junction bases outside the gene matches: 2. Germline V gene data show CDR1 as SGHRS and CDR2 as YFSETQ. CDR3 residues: CASSLGLAGTGELFF. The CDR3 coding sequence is TGCGCCAGCAGCTTGGGGCTAGCGGGCACCGGGGAGCTGTTTTTT.

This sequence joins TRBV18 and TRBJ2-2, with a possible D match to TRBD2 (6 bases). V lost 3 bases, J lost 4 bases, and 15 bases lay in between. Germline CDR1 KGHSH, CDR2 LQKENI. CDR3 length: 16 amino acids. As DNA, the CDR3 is TGTGCCAGCTCACCTACCATAAATAGCGGCACCGGGGAGCTGTTTTTT. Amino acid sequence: CASSPTINSGTGELFF.

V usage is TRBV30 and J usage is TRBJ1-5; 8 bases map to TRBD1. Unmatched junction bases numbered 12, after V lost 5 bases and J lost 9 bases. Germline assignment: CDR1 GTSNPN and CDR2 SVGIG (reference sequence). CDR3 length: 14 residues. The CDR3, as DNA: TGTGCCTGGTCATTAAGGCCAGGGGGCTGGCCCCAGCATTTT. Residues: CAWSLRPGGWPQHF. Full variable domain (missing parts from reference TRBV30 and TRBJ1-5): SQTIHQWPATLVQPVGSPLSLECTVEGTSNPNLYWYRQAAGRGLQLLFYSVGIGQISSEVPQNLSASRPQDRQFILSSKKLLLSDSGFYLCAWSLRPGGWPQHFGDGTRLSIL.

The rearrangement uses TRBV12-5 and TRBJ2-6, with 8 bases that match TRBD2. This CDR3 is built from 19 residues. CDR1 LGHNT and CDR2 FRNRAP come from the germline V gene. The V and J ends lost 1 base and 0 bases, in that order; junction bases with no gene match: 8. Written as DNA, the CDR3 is TGTGCTAGTGGTTTGGATATTAGCGGGGCTCGCTCTGGGGCCAACGTCCTGACTTTC. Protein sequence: CASGLDISGARSGANVLTF.

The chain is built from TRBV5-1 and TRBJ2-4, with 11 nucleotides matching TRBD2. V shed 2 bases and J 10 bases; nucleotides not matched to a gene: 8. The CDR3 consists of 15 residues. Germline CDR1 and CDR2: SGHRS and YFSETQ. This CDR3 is CASSFLAGGPEIQYF. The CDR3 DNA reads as TGCGCCAGCAGCTTCCTAGCGGGGGGCCCTGAAATTCAGTACTTC. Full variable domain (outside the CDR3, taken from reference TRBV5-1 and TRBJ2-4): KAGVTQTPRYLIKTRGQQVTLSCSPISGHRSVSWYQQTPGQGLQFLFEYFSETQRNKGNFPGRFSGRQFSNSRSEMNVSTLELGDSALYLCASSFLAGGPEIQYFGAGTRLSVL.

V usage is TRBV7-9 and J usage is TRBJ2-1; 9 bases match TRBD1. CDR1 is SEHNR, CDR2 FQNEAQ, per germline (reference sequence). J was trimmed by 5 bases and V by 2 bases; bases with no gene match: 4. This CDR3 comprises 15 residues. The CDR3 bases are TGTGCCAGCAGCTTAACCGGGACAGGGCACAATGAGCAGTTCTTC. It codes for CASSLTGTGHNEQFF.

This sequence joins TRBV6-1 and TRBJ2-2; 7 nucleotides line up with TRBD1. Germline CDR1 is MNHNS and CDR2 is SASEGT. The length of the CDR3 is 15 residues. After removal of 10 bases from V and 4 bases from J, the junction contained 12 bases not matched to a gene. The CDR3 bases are TGTGCCATAAGCAAGGGGACAGCCCTCACCGGGGAGCTGTTTTTT. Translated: CAISKGTALTGELFF.

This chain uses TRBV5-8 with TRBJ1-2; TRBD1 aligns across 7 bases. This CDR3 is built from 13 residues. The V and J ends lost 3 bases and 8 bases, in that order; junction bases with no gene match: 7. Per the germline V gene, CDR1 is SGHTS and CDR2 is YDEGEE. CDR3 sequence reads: CASSWTGANGYTF. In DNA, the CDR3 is TGTGCCAGCAGCTGGACAGGCGCGAACGGCTACACCTTC.

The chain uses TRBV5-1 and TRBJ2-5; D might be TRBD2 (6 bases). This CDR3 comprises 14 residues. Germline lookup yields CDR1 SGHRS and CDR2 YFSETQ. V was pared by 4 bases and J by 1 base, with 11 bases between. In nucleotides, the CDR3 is TGCGCCAGCAGCGTACGGGACTCCCAAGAGACCCAGTACTTC. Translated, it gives CASSVRDSQETQYF.

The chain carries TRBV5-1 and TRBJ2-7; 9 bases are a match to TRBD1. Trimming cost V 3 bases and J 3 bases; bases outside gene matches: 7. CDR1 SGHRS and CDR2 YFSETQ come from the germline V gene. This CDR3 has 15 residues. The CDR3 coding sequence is TGCGCCAGCAGCTCTCCGGGACAGGGATTCTACGAGCAGTACTTC. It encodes CASSSPGQGFYEQYF.